The clone carrying this T cell receptor (beta chain) was counted a few times. No antigen is known for it. Clones were sequenced by immunoSEQ multiplex PCR, and TCRdb holds only the in-frame ones, with some missing. The data contain 92,000 or so clones, 85% to 90% of them singletons. This sample was included in a study of siplizumab effects on memory and regulatory T cells. Study-level results: Naive T cells were seemingly more diverse than memory cells, and major contributions to the alloresponse seemed to be made by them. There was no confirmation of the suppressive function of proliferating Tregs from siplizumab cultures. A naive or memory phenotype could not be assigned to roughly 75-96% of the proliferating CD4+ or CD8+ clones.

The junction had 5 bases not matched to a gene; V was cut back by 0 bases and J by 4 bases. CDR3 length equals 15 residues. Per germline, CDR1 SGHRS and CDR2 YFSETQ. The TCR originated in a human donor in good health. The chain joins TRBV5-1 to TRBJ2-7; 9 bases match TRBD1. The specimen was CD4+ T cells sorted from blood. The CDR3, as DNA: TGCGCCAGCAGCTTGGGGAAGGGACAGGGTTACGAGCAGTACTTC. Encoded protein: CASSLGKGQGYEQYF.